The entry below describes one T cell receptor beta chain. These data originate in a study of sequential checkpoint blockade in melanoma. Overall study: Randomization was 1:1 between first-line nivolumab→ipilimumab and ipilimumab→nivolumab. After both sequences, patients received maintenance nivolumab.

Sequenced by immunoSEQ multiplex PCR; TCRdb stores in-frame clones only, minus some. In the table there are 10,000 or so clones, around 73% of which are singletons. The CDR3 is 13 residues long. The V end was cut by 1 base, the J end by 7 bases, with 11 bases between. Per the germline V gene, CDR1 is SGHDT and CDR2 is YYEEEE. Sample treatment: randomized to nivolumab then ipilimumab (arm A) or the reverse (arm B). Patients had received no earlier DNA-damaging chemotherapy. From thawed PBMCs, live CD3+CD8+ cells negative for CD19 and CD56 were sorted. This specimen consisted of CD8+ T cells sorted from blood (inferred from file names), obtained from a patient given nivolumab and ipilimumab in sequence. The sequence came from a human donor with melanoma. This chain connects TRBV5-6 to TRBJ1-2; D remains ambiguous. CDR3 loop: CASSLTALGGYTF. The CDR3, as DNA: TGTGCCAGCAGCTTGACAGCTCTTGGTGGCTACACCTTC.